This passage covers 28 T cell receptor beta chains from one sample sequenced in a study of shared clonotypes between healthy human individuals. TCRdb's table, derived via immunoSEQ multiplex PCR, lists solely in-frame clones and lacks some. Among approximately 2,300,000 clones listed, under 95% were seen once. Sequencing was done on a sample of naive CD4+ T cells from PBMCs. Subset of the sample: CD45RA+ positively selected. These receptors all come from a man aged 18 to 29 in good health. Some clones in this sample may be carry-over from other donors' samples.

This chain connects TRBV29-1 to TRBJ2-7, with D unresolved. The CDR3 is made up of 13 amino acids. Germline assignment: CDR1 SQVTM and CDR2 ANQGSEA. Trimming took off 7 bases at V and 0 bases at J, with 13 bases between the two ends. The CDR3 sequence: CSARQANSYEQYF. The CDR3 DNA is TGCAGCGCTCGGCAGGCAAACTCCTACGAGCAGTACTTC.

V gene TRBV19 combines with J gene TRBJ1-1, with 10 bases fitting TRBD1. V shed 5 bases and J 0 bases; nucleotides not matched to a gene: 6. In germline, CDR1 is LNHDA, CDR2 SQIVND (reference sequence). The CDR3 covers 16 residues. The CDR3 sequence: CASSARTGGMNTEAFF. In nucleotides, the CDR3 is TGTGCCAGTAGTGCCCGGACAGGGGGTATGAACACTGAAGCTTTCTTT.

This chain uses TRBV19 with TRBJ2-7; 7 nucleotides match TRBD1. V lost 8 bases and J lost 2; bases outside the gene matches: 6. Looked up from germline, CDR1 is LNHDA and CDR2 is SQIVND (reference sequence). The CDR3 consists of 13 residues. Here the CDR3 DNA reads TGTGCCAGTGCAGACAGGGAAACCTACGAGCAGTACTTC. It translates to CASADRETYEQYF.

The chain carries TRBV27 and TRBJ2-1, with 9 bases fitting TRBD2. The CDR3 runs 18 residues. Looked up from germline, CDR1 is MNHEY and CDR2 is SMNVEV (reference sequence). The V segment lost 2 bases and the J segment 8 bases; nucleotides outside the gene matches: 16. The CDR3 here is CASSLPYFAGGPGYEQFF. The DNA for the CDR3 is TGTGCCAGCAGTTTACCCTATTTCGCGGGAGGGCCGGGCTATGAGCAGTTCTTC.

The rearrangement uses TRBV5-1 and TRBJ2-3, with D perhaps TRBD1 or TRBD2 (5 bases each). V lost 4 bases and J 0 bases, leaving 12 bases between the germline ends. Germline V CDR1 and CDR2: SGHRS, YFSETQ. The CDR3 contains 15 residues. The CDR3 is CASSPGPHSTDTQYF. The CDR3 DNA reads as TGCGCCAGCAGCCCGGGACCTCATAGCACAGATACGCAGTATTTT.

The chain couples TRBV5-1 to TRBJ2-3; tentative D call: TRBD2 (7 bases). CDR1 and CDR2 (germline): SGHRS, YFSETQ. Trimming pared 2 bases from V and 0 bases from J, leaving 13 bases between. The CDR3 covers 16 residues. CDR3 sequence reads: CASSFSAGASTDTQYF. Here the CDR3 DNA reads TGCGCCAGCAGCTTTTCCGCGGGGGCTAGCACAGATACGCAGTATTTT.

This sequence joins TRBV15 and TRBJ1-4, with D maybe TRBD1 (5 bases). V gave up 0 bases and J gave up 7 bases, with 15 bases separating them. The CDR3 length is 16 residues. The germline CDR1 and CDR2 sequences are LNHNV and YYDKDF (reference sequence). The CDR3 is CATSRDGSGMREKLFF. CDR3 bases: TGTGCCACCAGCAGAGACGGTTCAGGGATGCGTGAAAAACTGTTTTTT.

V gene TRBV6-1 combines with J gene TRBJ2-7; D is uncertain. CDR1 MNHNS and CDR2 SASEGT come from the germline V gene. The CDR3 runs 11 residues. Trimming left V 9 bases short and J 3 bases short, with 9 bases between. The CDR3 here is CASTVYYEQYF. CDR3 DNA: TGTGCCAGTACAGTGTACTACGAGCAGTACTTC.

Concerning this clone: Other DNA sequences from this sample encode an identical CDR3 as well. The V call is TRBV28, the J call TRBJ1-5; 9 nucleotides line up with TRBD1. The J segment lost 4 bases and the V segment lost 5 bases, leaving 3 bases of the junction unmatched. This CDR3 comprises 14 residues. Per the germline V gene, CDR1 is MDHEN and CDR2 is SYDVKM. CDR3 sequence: CASSAGQGNQPQHF. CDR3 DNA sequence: TGTGCCAGCAGTGCCGGACAGGGGAATCAGCCCCAGCATTTT. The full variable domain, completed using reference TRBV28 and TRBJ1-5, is DVKVTQSSRYLVKRTGEKVFLECVQDMDHENMFWYRQDPGLGLRLIYFSYDVKMKEKGDIPEGYSVSREKKERFSLILESASTNQTSMYLCASSAGQGNQPQHFGDGTRLSIL.

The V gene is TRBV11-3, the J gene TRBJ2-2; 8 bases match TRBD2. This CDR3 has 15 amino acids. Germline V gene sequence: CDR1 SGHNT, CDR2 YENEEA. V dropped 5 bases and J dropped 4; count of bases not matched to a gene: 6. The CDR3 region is CASSLKAGGTGELFF. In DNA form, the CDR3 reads TGTGCCAGCAGCCTAAAGGCGGGGGGCACCGGGGAGCTGTTTTTT.

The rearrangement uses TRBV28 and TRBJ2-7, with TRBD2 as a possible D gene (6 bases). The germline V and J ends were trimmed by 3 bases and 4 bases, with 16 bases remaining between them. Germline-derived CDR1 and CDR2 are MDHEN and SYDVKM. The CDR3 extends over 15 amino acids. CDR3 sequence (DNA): TGTGCCAGCAGTTTCGTGGGGAGGATACTTTACGAGCAGTACTTC. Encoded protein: CASSFVGRILYEQYF.

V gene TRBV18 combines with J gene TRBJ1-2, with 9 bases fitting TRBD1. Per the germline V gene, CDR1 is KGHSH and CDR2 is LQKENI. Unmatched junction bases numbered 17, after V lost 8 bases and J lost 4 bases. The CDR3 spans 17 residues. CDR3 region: CASDGRDREGMGYGYTF. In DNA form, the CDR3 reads TGTGCCAGCGATGGCCGGGACAGGGAAGGAATGGGCTATGGCTACACCTTC. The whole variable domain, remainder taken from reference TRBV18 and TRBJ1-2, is NAGVMQNPRHLVRRRGQEARLRCSPMKGHSHVYWYRQLPEEGLKFMVYLQKENIIDESGMPKERFSAEFPKEGPSILRIQQVVRGDSAAYFCASDGRDREGMGYGYTFGSGTRLTVV.

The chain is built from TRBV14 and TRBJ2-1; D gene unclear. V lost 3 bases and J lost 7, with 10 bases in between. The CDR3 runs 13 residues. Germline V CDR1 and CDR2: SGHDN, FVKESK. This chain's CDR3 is CASSHFMGNEQFF. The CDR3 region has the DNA TGTGCCAGCAGCCATTTTATGGGTAATGAGCAGTTCTTC.

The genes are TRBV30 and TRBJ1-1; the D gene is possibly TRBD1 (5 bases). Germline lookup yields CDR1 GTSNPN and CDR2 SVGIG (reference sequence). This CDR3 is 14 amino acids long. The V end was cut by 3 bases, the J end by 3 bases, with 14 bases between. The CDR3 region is CAWRTTGAYTEAFF. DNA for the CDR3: TGTGCCTGGAGGACCACAGGAGCCTACACTGAAGCTTTCTTT.

DNA of the CDR3: TGTGCCACCAGCAGAGGGGGAGGGCCCGGGGAGCTGTTTTTT. Translated, it gives CATSRGGGPGELFF. V gene TRBV15 combines with J gene TRBJ2-2; TRBD2 matches at 7 bases. V was clipped by 1 base and J by 6 bases; unmatched bases: 2. This CDR3 has 14 amino acids. The germline CDR1 and CDR2 sequences are LNHNV and YYDKDF (reference sequence).

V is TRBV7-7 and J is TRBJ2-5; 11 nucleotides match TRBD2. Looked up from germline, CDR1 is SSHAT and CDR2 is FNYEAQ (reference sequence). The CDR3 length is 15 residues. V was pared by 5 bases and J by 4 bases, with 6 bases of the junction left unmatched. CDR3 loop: CASSLLAGVGETQYF. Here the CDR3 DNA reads TGTGCCAGCAGCCTACTAGCGGGAGTCGGAGAGACCCAGTACTTC.

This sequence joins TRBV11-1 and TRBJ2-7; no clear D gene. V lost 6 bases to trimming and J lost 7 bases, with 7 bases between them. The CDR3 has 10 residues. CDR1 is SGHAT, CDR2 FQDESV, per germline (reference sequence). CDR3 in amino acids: CASSLKEQYF. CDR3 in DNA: TGTGCCAGCAGTTTGAAGGAGCAGTACTTC. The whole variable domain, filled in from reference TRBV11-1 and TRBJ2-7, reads EAEVAQSPRYKITEKSQAVAFWCDPISGHATLYWYRQILGQGPELLVQFQDESVVDDSQLPKDRFSAERLKGVDSTLKIQPAELGDSAMYLCASSLKEQYFGPGTRLTVT.

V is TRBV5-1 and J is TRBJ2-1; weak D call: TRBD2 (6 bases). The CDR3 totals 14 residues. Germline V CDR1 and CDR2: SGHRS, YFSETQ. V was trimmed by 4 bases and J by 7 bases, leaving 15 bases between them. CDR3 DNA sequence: TGCGCCAGCAGCCCTGGGGAGGCGTGGAATGAGCAGTTCTTC. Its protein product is CASSPGEAWNEQFF.

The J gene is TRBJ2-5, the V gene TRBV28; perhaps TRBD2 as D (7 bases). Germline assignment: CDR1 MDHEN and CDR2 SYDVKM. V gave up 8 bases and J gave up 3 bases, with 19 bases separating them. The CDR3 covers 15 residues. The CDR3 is CASLRLGAGEETQYF. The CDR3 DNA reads TGTGCCAGCCTCCGACTGGGGGCGGGAGAAGAGACCCAGTACTTC. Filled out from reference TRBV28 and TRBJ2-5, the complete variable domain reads DVKVTQSSRYLVKRTGEKVFLECVQDMDHENMFWYRQDPGLGLRLIYFSYDVKMKEKGDIPEGYSVSREKKERFSLILESASTNQTSMYLCASLRLGAGEETQYFGPGTRLLVL.

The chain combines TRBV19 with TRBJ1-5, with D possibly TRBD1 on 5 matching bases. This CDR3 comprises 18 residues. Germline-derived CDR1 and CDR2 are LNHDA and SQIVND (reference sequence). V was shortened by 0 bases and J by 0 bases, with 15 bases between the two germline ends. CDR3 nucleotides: TGTGCCAGTAGTATAGAATCAGGGAGGTATTATAGCAATCAGCCCCAGCATTTT. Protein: CASSIESGRYYSNQPQHF.

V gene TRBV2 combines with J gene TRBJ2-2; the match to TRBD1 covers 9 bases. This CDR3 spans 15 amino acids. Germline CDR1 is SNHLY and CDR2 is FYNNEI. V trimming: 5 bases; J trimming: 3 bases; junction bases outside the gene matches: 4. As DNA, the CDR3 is TGTGCCAGCAGTATAGGACAGGGGCACACCGGGGAGCTGTTTTTT. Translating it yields CASSIGQGHTGELFF.

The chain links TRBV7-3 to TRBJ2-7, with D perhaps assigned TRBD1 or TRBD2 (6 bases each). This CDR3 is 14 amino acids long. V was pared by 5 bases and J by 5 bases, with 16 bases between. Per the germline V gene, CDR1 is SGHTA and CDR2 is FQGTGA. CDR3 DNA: TGTGCCAGCAGCCTCGGTGGGGGGCGCAACGAGCAGTACTTC. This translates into CASSLGGGRNEQYF.

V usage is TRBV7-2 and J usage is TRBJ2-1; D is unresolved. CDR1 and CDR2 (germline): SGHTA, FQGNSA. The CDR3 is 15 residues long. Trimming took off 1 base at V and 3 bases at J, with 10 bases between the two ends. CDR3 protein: CASSLGPLDYNEQFF. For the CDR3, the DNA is TGTGCCAGCAGCTTAGGCCCTCTAGACTACAATGAGCAGTTCTTC.

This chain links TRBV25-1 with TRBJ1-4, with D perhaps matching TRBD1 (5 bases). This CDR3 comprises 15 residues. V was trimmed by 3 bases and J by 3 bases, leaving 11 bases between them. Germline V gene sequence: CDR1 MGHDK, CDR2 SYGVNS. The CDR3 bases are TGTGCCAGCAGTGATATGTCAGGGCCTAATGAAAAACTGTTTTTT. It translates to CASSDMSGPNEKLFF. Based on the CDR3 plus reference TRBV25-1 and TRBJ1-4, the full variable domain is EADIYQTPRYLVIGTGKKITLECSQTMGHDKMYWYQQDPGMELHLIHYSYGVNSTEKGDLSSESTVSRIRTEHFPLTLESARPSHTSQYLCASSDMSGPNEKLFFGSGTQLSVL.

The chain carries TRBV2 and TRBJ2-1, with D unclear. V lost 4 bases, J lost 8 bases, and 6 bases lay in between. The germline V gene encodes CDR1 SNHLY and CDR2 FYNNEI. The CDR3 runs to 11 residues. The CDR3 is CASSVVDEQFF. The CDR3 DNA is TGTGCCAGCAGTGTAGTGGATGAGCAGTTCTTC.

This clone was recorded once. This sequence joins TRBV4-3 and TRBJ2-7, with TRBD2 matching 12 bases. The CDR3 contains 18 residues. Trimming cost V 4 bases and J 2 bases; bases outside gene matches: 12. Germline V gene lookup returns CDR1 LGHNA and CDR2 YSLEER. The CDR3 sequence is CASSREIATSGSTYEQYF. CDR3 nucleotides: TGCGCCAGCAGCCGAGAGATAGCGACTAGCGGGAGTACCTACGAGCAGTACTTC.

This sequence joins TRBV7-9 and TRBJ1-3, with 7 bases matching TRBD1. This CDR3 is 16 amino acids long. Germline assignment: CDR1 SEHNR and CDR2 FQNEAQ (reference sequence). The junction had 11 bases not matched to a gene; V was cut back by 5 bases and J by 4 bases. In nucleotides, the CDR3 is TGTGCCAGCAGCACCCGGACAGGAGGGTTGGGAAACACCATATATTTT. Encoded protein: CASSTRTGGLGNTIYF. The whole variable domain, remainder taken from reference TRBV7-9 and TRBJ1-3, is DTGVSQNPRHKITKRGQNVTFRCDPISEHNRLYWYRQTLGQGPEFLTYFQNEAQLEKSRLLSDRFSAERPKGSFSTLEIQRTEQGDSAMYLCASSTRTGGLGNTIYFGEGSWLTVV.

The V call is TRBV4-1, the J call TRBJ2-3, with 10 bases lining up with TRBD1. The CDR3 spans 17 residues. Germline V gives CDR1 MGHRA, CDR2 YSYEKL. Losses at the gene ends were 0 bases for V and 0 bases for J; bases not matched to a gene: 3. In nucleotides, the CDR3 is TGCGCCAGCAGCCAAGATGGGACAGGGGCTAGCACAGATACGCAGTATTTT. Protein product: CASSQDGTGASTDTQYF.